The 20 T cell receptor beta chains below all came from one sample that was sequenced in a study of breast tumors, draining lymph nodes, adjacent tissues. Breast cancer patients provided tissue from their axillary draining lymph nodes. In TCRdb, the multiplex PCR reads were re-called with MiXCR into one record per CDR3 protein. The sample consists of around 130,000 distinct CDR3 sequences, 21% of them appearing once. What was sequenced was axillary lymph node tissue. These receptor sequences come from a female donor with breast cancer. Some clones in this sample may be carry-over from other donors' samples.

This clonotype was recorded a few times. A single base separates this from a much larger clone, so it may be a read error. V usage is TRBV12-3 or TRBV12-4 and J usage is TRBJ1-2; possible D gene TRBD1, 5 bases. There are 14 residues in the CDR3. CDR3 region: CASRTNLQGGGYAF. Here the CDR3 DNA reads TGTGCCAGCAGAACAAACCTCCAGGGCGGAGGCTACGCCTTC.

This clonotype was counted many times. The CDR3 loop reads CASSLSDPQHF. The DNA of the CDR3 is TGTGCCAGCAGCTTGTCAGACCCCCAGCATTTT. The chain joins TRBV5-8 to TRBJ1-5; D call uncertain. CDR3 length: 11 residues. The germline CDR1 and CDR2 sequences are SGHTS and YDEGEE. With 1 base removed from V and 10 bases from J, the gap between germline ends came to 6 bases.

CDR3 in DNA: TGCAGCGTCTCTAGCGGGAGGGCCGCAGATACGCAGTATTTT. Amino acids: CSVSSGRAADTQYF. V gene TRBV29-1 combines with J gene TRBJ2-3; 12 bases are a match to TRBD2. CDR1 and CDR2 (germline): SQVTM, ANQGSEA. With V trimmed by 6 bases and J by 4 bases, 5 bases remained unmatched. CDR3 length equals 14 residues.

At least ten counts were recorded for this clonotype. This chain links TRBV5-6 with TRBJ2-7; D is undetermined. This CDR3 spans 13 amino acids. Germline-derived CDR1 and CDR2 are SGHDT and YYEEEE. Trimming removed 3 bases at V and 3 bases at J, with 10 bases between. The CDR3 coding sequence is TGTGCCAGCAGCTCCGGACCACTCTACGAGCAGTACTTC. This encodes CASSSGPLYEQYF.

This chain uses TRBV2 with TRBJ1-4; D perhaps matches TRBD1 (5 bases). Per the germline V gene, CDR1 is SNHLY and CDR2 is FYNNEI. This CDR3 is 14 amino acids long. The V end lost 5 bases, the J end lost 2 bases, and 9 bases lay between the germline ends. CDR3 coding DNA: TGTGCCAGCAGTATGAGGGGTACTAATGAAAAACTGTTTTTT. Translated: CASSMRGTNEKLFF.

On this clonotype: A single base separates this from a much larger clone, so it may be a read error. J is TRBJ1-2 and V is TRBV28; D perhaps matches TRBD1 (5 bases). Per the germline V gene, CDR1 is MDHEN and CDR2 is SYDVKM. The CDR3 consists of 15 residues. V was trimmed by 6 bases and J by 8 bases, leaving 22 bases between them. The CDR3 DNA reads TGTGCCAGCAGACCCTTAAGCAGGGCCTCGAGAGGCTACACCTTC. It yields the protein CASRPLSRASRGYTF.

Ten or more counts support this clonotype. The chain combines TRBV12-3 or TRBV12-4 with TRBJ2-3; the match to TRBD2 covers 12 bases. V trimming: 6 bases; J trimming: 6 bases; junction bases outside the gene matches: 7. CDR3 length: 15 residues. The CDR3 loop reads CASRPTSGSFDTQYF. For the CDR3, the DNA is TGTGCCAGCAGACCGACTAGCGGGAGTTTCGATACGCAGTATTTT.

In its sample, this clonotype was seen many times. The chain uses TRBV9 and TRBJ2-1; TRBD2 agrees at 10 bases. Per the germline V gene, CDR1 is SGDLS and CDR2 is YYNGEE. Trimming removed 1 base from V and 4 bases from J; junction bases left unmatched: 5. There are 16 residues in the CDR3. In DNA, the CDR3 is TGTGCCAGCAGCGTACGACTAGCGGGTGAATACAATGAGCAGTTCTTC. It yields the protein CASSVRLAGEYNEQFF.

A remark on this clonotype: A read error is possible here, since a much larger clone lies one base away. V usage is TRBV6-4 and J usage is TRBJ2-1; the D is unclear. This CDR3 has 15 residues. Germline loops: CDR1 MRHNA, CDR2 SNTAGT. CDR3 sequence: CASSKSRSPSNEQSF. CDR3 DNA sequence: TGTGCCAGCAGTAAATCTCGTTCTCCCTCCAATGAGCAGTCCTTC.

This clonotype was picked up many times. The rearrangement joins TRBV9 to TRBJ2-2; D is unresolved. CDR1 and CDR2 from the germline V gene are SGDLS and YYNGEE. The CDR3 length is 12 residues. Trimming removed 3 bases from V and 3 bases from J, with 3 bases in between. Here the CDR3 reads CASSDYTGELFF. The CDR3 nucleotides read TGTGCCAGCAGCGATTACACCGGGGAGCTGTTTTTT. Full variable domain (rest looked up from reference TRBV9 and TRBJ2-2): DSGVTQTPKHLITATGQRVTLRCSPRSGDLSVYWYQQSLDQGLQFLIQYYNGEERAKGNILERFSAQQFPDLHSELNLSSLELGDSALYFCASSDYTGELFFGEGSRLTVL.

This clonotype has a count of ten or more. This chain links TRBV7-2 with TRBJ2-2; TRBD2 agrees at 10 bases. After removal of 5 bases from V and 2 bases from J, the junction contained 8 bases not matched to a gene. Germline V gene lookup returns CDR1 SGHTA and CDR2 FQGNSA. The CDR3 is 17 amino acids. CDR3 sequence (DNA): TGTGCCAGCAGCCGAGCTACTAGCGGGATTAACACCGGGGAGCTGTTTTTT. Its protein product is CASSRATSGINTGELFF.

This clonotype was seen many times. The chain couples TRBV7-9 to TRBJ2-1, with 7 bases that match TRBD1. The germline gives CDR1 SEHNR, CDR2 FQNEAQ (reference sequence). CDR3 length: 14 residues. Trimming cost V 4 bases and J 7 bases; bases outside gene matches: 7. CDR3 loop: CASSSVGGRNEQFF. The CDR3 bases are TGTGCCAGCAGCTCCGTAGGGGGCAGGAATGAGCAGTTCTTC.

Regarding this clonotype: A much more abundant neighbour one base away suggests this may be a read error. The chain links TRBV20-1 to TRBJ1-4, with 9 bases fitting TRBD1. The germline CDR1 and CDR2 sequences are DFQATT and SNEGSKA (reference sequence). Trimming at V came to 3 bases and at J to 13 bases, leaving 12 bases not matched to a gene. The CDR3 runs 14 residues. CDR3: CSASVDRGEGRLFF. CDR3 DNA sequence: TGCAGTGCTAGTGTCGACAGGGGGGAAGGAAGACTGTTTTTT.

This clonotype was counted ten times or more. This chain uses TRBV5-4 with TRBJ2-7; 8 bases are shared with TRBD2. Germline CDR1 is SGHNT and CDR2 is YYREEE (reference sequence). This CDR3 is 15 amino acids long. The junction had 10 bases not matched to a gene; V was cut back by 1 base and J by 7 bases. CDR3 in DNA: TGTGCCAGCAGCTTGCGGACGGGAGGGCCTCGGGAGCAGTACTTC. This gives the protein CASSLRTGGPREQYF. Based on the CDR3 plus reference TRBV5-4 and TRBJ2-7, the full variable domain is ETGVTQSPTHLIKTRGQQVTLRCSSQSGHNTVSWYQQALGQGPQFIFQYYREEENGRGNFPPRFSGLQFPNYSSELNVNALELDDSALYLCASSLRTGGPREQYFGPGTRLTVT.

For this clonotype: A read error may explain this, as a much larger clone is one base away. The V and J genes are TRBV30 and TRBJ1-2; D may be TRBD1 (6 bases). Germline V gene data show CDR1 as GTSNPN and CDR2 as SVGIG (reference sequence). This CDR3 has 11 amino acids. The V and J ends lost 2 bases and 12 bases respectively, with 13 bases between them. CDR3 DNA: TGTGCCTGGAGTCCCGGGGGCGGCCACACCTTC. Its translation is CAWSPGGGHTF.

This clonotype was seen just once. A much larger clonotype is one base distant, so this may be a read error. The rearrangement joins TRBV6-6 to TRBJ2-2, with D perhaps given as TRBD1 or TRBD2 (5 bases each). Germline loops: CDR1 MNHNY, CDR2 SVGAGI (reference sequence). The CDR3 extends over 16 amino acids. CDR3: CASSYVSGTNTGEPFF. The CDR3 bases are TGTGCCAGCAGTTACGTGTCGGGGACGAACACCGGGGAGCCGTTTTTT.

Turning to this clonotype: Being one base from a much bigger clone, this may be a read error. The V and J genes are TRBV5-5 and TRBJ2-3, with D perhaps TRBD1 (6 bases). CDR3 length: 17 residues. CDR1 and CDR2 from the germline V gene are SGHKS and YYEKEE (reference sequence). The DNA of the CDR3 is TGTGCCGGCAGCGGACAGTGGAATTTGCACCTCACAGATACGCAGTATTTT. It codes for CAGSGQWNLHLTDTQYF.

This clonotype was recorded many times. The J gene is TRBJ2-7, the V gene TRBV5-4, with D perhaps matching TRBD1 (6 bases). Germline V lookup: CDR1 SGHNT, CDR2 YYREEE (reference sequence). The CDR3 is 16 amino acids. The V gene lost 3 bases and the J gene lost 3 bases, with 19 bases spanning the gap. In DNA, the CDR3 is TGTGCCAGCAGCTCTGGCCGCCGGGACAAACACTACGAGCAGTACTTC. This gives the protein CASSSGRRDKHYEQYF.

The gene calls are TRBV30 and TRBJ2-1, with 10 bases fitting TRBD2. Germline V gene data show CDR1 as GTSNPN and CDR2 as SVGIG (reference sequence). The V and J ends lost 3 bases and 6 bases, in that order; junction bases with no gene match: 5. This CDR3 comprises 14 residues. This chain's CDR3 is CAWRRSSGSNEQFF. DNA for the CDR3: TGTGCCTGGAGACGTTCTAGCGGGAGCAATGAGCAGTTCTTC.

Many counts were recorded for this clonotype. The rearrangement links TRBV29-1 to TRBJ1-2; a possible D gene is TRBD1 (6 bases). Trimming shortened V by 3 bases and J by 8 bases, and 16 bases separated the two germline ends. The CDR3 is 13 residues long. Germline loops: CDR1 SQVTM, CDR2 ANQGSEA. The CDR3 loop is CSVEVAGARGYTF. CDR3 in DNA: TGCAGCGTTGAGGTGGCAGGGGCTCGAGGCTACACCTTC.